A single sample is the source of the 26 T cell receptor beta chains below, sequenced in a study of read filtering for tumor transcriptome and immune sequencing. From 300 to 400 ng of RNA, a library with molecular barcoded alpha/delta and beta/gamma adaptors was made. A single record per CDR3 protein comes from TCRdb applying MiXCR to the reads. Among approximately 140,000 distinct CDR3 sequences listed, over 10% were seen once. Specimen: a population of CD138-negative cells sorted from bone marrow. Receptors originate from a donor at least 40 years old with multiple myeloma.

Of note for this clonotype: This clone may be a read error of a much larger clone one base away. V gene TRBV7-9 combines with J gene TRBJ1-4, with TRBD1 matching over 9 bases. This CDR3 has 15 residues. Germline V gene data show CDR1 as SEHNR and CDR2 as FQNEAQ (reference sequence). CDR3 coding DNA: TGTGCCAGCAGCTTAGAAAACAGGGGGCGTGAAAAACTGGTTTTT. Translation: CASSLENRGREKLVF.

The V and J genes are TRBV7-6 and TRBJ2-3; no reliable D call. Germline V lookup: CDR1 SGHVS, CDR2 FNYEAQ. This CDR3 comprises 14 residues. Trimming removed 1 base from V and 3 bases from J, with 8 bases in between. CDR3 sequence (DNA): TGTGCCAGCAGCTTAGAGGACCATACAGATACGCAGTATTTT. Translation gives CASSLEDHTDTQYF.

This clonotype was observed a handful of times. The genes are TRBV10-3 and TRBJ1-1, with D perhaps TRBD1 (5 bases). The CDR3 extends over 13 amino acids. The germline V gene encodes CDR1 ENHRY and CDR2 SYGVKD. The V end lost 5 bases, the J end lost 1 base, and 8 bases lay between the germline ends. In DNA form, the CDR3 reads TGTGCCATCAGTTCAGGGTGGAACACTGAAGCTTTCTTT. This codes for CAISSGWNTEAFF.

The genes are TRBV19 and TRBJ2-1; 13 bases match TRBD2. Germline-derived CDR1 and CDR2 are LNHDA and SQIVND (reference sequence). The CDR3 spans 16 residues. V trimming: 5 bases; J trimming: 8 bases; junction bases outside the gene matches: 9. The CDR3 DNA follows: TGTGCCAGTAGTCCCCGGACTAGCGGGAGTCGGTATGAGCAGTTCTTC. It translates to CASSPRTSGSRYEQFF.

This clonotype was picked up many times. The rearrangement joins TRBV4-1 to TRBJ2-1, with TRBD2 matching over 9 bases. The CDR3 covers 16 residues. From germline, CDR1 is MGHRA and CDR2 YSYEKL. With V trimmed by 5 bases and J by 2 bases, 7 bases remained unmatched. CDR3 loop: CASSFPTSGTYNEQFF. Here the CDR3 DNA reads TGCGCCAGCAGCTTCCCGACTAGCGGAACCTACAATGAGCAGTTCTTC.

Many counts were recorded for this clonotype. This chain connects TRBV30 to TRBJ1-4; D is undetermined. This CDR3 comprises 10 residues. With 7 bases removed from V and 8 bases from J, the gap between germline ends came to 8 bases. Germline V gene lookup returns CDR1 GTSNPN and CDR2 SVGIG (reference sequence). CDR3 protein: CASEREKLFF. CDR3 nucleotides: TGTGCCTCGGAAAGGGAAAAACTGTTTTTT.

The table lists this clonotype with many counts. The CDR3 DNA reads as TGCAGCGTCGCGCCGGGACTAGCGGGGGGCACAGATACGCAGTATTTT. It is translated as CSVAPGLAGGTDTQYF. This chain uses TRBV29-1 with TRBJ2-3, with 14 positions matching TRBD2. V trimming: 6 bases; J trimming: 1 base; junction bases outside the gene matches: 6. The length of the CDR3 is 16 residues. Germline V gives CDR1 SQVTM, CDR2 ANQGSEA.

The V gene is TRBV5-1, the J gene TRBJ2-4, with TRBD1 as a possible D gene (5 bases). Between the trimmed V and J ends, which lost 7 bases and 5 bases, there was a span of 16 bases. Germline V gene sequence: CDR1 SGHRS, CDR2 YFSETQ. This CDR3 spans 14 amino acids. In DNA form, the CDR3 reads TGCGCCAGCTTAAAGTTAGACAGAGAAAACATTCAGTACTTC. Protein sequence: CASLKLDRENIQYF.

About this clonotype itself: This sequence is one base from a far larger clone and is likely a read error. The chain links TRBV10-2 to TRBJ2-1, with a possible D match to TRBD2 (5 bases). Germline CDR1 is WSHSY and CDR2 is SAAADI. The CDR3 covers 14 residues. CDR3 protein: CAIRVGSPYNEQFF. CDR3 DNA sequence: TGTGCCATCAGAGTGGGGAGCCCCTACAATGAGCAGTTCTTC.

This clonotype was found a few times. The chain recombines TRBV7-9 with TRBJ1-3, with 10 bases that match TRBD1. The germline CDR1 and CDR2 sequences are SEHNR and FQNEAQ (reference sequence). This CDR3 is built from 19 residues. V lost 3 bases and J lost 1; bases outside the gene matches: 12. CDR3 in amino acids: CASSLKPGQGPLSGNTIYF. The CDR3 nucleotides read TGTGCCAGCAGCTTGAAACCGGGACAGGGGCCCCTATCTGGAAACACCATATATTTT. The complete variable domain, with remaining parts taken from reference TRBV7-9 and TRBJ1-3, reads DTGVSQNPRHKITKRGQNVTFRCDPISEHNRLYWYRQTLGQGPEFLTYFQNEAQLEKSRLLSDRFSAERPKGSFSTLEIQRTEQGDSAMYLCASSLKPGQGPLSGNTIYFGEGSWLTVV.

This clonotype was recorded many times. Here the CDR3 reads CASSATGTEAFF. DNA of the CDR3: TGTGCCAGCAGCGCTACAGGGACTGAAGCTTTCTTT. The chain carries TRBV11-1 and TRBJ1-1; TRBD1 might be the D (6 bases). CDR3 length: 12 residues. Between the trimmed V and J ends, which lost 5 bases and 5 bases, there was a span of 9 bases. Germline CDR1 reads SGHAT; CDR2 reads FQDESV (reference sequence). The full variable domain, its missing parts supplied by reference TRBV11-1 and TRBJ1-1, is EAEVAQSPRYKITEKSQAVAFWCDPISGHATLYWYRQILGQGPELLVQFQDESVVDDSQLPKDRFSAERLKGVDSTLKIQPAELGDSAMYLCASSATGTEAFFGQGTRLTVV.

The sample holds many counts of this clonotype. The chain recombines TRBV15 with TRBJ2-1, with D unresolved. Germline values: CDR1 LNHNV, CDR2 YYDKDF (reference sequence). The CDR3 covers 14 residues. Deletions cut 1 base from V and 8 bases from J, with 12 bases between. CDR3 protein: CATSRGRPVDEQFF. The DNA for the CDR3 is TGTGCCACCAGCAGAGGCCGCCCGGTAGATGAGCAGTTCTTC.

This clonotype was observed at least ten times. The chain couples TRBV20-1 to TRBJ2-2; D gene unclear. The CDR3 runs 17 residues. The V and J ends lost 6 bases and 2 bases respectively, with 22 bases between them. Per the germline V gene, CDR1 is DFQATT and CDR2 is SNEGSKA (reference sequence). CDR3 residues: CSAPIGRLGPNTGELFF. In DNA form, the CDR3 reads TGCAGTGCCCCTATCGGGCGCCTAGGCCCAAACACCGGGGAGCTGTTTTTT.

About this clonotype itself: With a much larger clone just one base away, this may be a read error. This chain joins TRBV7-8 and TRBJ2-3, with TRBD1 matching 7 bases. The CDR3 runs 15 residues. Per the germline V gene, CDR1 is SGHVS and CDR2 is FQNEAQ. V trimming: 5 bases; J trimming: 4 bases; junction bases outside the gene matches: 9. CDR3 sequence: CASSQDRFSSDTQYF. Here the CDR3 DNA reads TGTGCCAGCAGCCAGGACAGGTTTAGCTCAGATACGCAGTATTTT. The whole variable domain, filled in from reference TRBV7-8 and TRBJ2-3, reads GAGVSQSPRYKVAKRGQDVALRCDPISGHVSLFWYQQALGQGPEFLTYFQNEAQLDKSGLPSDRFFAERPEGSVSTLKIQRTQQEDSAVYLCASSQDRFSSDTQYFGPGTRLTVL.

The genes are TRBV7-9 and TRBJ2-3, with 7 positions matching TRBD1. Unmatched junction bases numbered 8, after V lost 5 bases and J lost 3 bases. Germline-derived CDR1 and CDR2 are SEHNR and FQNEAQ (reference sequence). The CDR3 has 15 amino acids. CDR3 sequence (DNA): TGTGCCAGCAGCACCTTACAGGGGCGGACAGATACGCAGTATTTT. Protein product: CASSTLQGRTDTQYF. The whole variable domain, filled in from reference TRBV7-9 and TRBJ2-3, reads DTGVSQNPRHKITKRGQNVTFRCDPISEHNRLYWYRQTLGQGPEFLTYFQNEAQLEKSRLLSDRFSAERPKGSFSTLEIQRTEQGDSAMYLCASSTLQGRTDTQYFGPGTRLTVL.

As regards this clonotype: This may stem from a read error, because a much larger clone lies one nucleotide away. The rearrangement joins TRBV19 to TRBJ2-2, with D possibly matching TRBD2 (6 bases). The CDR3 loop spans 14 amino acids. Trimming removed 8 bases at V and 4 bases at J, with 14 bases between. CDR1 LNHDA and CDR2 SQIVND come from the germline V gene (reference sequence). CDR3 sequence (DNA): TGTGCCAGTTGTCCGGCGGGACGCACCGGGGAGCTGTTTTTT. Encoded protein: CASCPAGRTGELFF.

This clonotype was observed many times. One end of the junction fails to match germline, which may point to a read error. V gene TRBV6-2 or TRBV6-3 combines with J gene TRBJ1-5, with TRBD1 identical over 8 bases. From germline, CDR1 is MNHEY and CDR2 SVGEGT. The CDR3 sequence is 16 residues long. Written as DNA, the CDR3 is TGTGCCAGCAGTGACTCCAGGGGGCTGGTGGCTCAGCCCCAGCATTTT. The encoded protein is CASSDSRGLVAQPQHF.

This clonotype was seen ten or more times. The V and J genes are TRBV4-1 and TRBJ1-1; D unresolved. The CDR3 consists of 15 residues. Germline V lookup: CDR1 MGHRA, CDR2 YSYEKL. V lost 1 base, J lost 5 bases, and 14 bases lay in between. CDR3 DNA: TGCGCCAGCAGCCAAGGAGTACCCAAGAGGACTGAAGCTTTCTTT. It specifies CASSQGVPKRTEAFF.

The sample holds many counts of this clonotype. The chain uses TRBV29-1 and TRBJ2-1, with no clear D. From germline, CDR1 is SQVTM and CDR2 ANQGSEA. This CDR3 has 9 amino acids. V lost 4 bases and J lost 9, with 4 bases in between. The CDR3 DNA is TGCAGCGTTGGCGGTGAGCAGTTCTTC. This codes for CSVGGEQFF.

Concerning this clonotype itself: A single base separates this from a much larger clone, so it may be a read error. The chain is built from TRBV5-6 and TRBJ2-2; either TRBD1 or TRBD2 may supply D (7 bases each). V was trimmed by 0 bases and J by 4 bases, leaving 13 bases between them. In germline, CDR1 is SGHDT, CDR2 YYEEEE. The CDR3 contains 16 residues. CDR3 region: CASSLARGGITGELFF. The CDR3 coding sequence is TGTGCCAGCAGCTTGGCCAGGGGGGGCATCACCGGGGAGCTGTTTTTT.

With regard to this clonotype: One base away lies a much larger clone, so this may be a sequencing read error. CDR3 amino acids: CSAASRGELFF. The CDR3, as DNA: TGCAGCGCTGCTAGCCGCGGGGAGCTGTTTTTT. The chain is built from TRBV29-1 and TRBJ2-2; tentative D call: TRBD2 (5 bases). The CDR3 has 11 amino acids. Germline CDR1 SQVTM, CDR2 ANQGSEA. V shed 7 bases and J shed 7 bases, with 10 bases lying between them.

At least ten counts were recorded for this clonotype. The chain links TRBV4-1 to TRBJ2-3; tentatively, D is TRBD1 (6 bases). This CDR3 comprises 15 residues. The germline V gene encodes CDR1 MGHRA and CDR2 YSYEKL. Deletions cut 0 bases from V and 5 bases from J, with 12 bases between. The CDR3 protein is CASSQDYLGGDTQYF. CDR3 nucleotides: TGCGCCAGCAGCCAAGATTACTTAGGGGGAGATACGCAGTATTTT.

The chain links TRBV3-1 to TRBJ1-5, with D hard to call. Per germline, CDR1 LGHDT and CDR2 YNNKEL (reference sequence). The CDR3 is 15 amino acids. The ends were cut back, 0 bases at V and 4 bases at J, with 10 bases in the middle. The CDR3 DNA sequence: TGTGCCAGCAGCCAAGATACCGGGGTAAATCAGCCCCAGCATTTT. This translates into CASSQDTGVNQPQHF. The full variable domain, rest sourced from reference TRBV3-1 and TRBJ1-5, is DTAVSQTPKYLVTQMGNDKSIKCEQNLGHDTMYWYKQDSKKFLKIMFSYNNKELIINETVPNRFSPKSPDKAHLNLHINSLELGDSAVYFCASSQDTGVNQPQHFGDGTRLSIL.

About this clonotype itself: This may be a read error: a much more frequent sequence differs by one nucleotide. V is TRBV20-1 and J is TRBJ1-5; 8 bases are shared with TRBD1. This CDR3 comprises 15 residues. With 6 bases clipped from V and 9 bases from J, the junction kept 16 bases outside the gene matches. Germline V gives CDR1 DFQATT, CDR2 SNEGSKA (reference sequence). CDR3 loop: CSATPPAGGKRPQHF. The DNA for the CDR3 is TGCAGTGCCACACCGCCGGCAGGGGGCAAACGGCCCCAGCATTTT.

This clonotype was recorded many times. The V and J genes are TRBV29-1 and TRBJ2-5, with 9 bases matching TRBD2. J was trimmed by 0 bases and V by 7 bases; bases with no gene match: 3. The CDR3 consists of 13 residues. From germline, CDR1 is SQVTM and CDR2 ANQGSEA. In DNA, the CDR3 is TGCAGCGACGCTAGCGGGAACCAAGAGACCCAGTACTTC. This codes for CSDASGNQETQYF.

In the case of this clonotype: This may come from a read error, since a much larger clone is one base off. The chain uses TRBV4-2 and TRBJ2-7; D possibly corresponds to TRBD2 (5 bases). Germline V lookup: CDR1 LGHNA, CDR2 YNFKEQ. This CDR3 contains 15 residues. The CDR3 loop reads CAISQGPPRGDEQYF. CDR3 coding DNA: TGTGCCATCAGCCAAGGCCCGCCTCGGGGTGACGAGCAGTACTTC.